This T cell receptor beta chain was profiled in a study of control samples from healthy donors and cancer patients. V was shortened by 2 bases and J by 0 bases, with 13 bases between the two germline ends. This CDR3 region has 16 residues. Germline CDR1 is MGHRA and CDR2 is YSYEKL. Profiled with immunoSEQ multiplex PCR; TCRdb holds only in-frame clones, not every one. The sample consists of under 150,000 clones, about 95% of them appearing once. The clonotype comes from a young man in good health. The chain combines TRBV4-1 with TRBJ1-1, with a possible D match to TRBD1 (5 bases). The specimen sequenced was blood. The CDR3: CASSQPSGPVNTEAFF. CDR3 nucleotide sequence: TGCGCCAGCAGCCAACCCTCAGGGCCAGTGAACACTGAAGCTTTCTTT.